This is a list of T cell receptor beta chains from one sample in a study of T cell responses to AZD1222 COVID-19 vaccine. Profiling relied on immunoSEQ multiplex PCR, and the TCRdb table lists in-frame clones only, not all of them. The data show approximately 220,000 clones, 93% seen once. This material consisted of peripheral blood, taken on day 0 of MenACWY control vaccination. These receptors came from an adult in good health. Both conserved end residues are part of each CDR3. D genes are given only for firm matches. The size field is filled for only some rows; it gives once, few, many or a size class.

d_gene	v_gene	j_gene	abundance	CDR3aa	CDR3nt
NA	TRBV28	TRBJ1-4	once	CASSLYGIREKLFF	TGTGCCAGCAGTTTATACGGGATAAGAGAAAAACTGTTTTTT
TRBD1	TRBV5-1	TRBJ1-3	NA	CASSSGTGGGNTIYF	TGCGCCAGCAGCTCCGGGACAGGGGGCGGAAACACCATATATTTT
TRBD1	TRBV5-1	TRBJ2-4	NA	CASSPGTGDMNIQYF	TGCGCCAGCAGCCCGGGGACAGGGGACATGAACATTCAGTACTTC
NA	TRBV19	TRBJ1-1	NA	CASSAAGGTEAFF	TGTGCCAGTAGTGCGGCGGGGGGGACTGAAGCTTTCTTT
NA	TRBV10-2	TRBJ1-5	NA	CATRRGQGNQPQHF	TGCGCCACCCGCCGAGGGCAAGGCAATCAGCCCCAGCATTTT
NA	TRBV21-1	TRBJ2-1	NA	CASSKETPGTSYNEQFF	TGTGCCAGCAGCAAAGAAACCCCCGGGACTAGTTACAATGAGCAGTTCTTC
TRBD1	TRBV3-1/TRBV3-2	TRBJ2-7	NA	CASSQAGTGLSYEQYF	TGTGCCAGCAGCCAAGCCGGGACAGGGCTGTCCTACGAGCAGTACTTC
NA	TRBV7-9	TRBJ2-2	NA	CASSLRAVGELFF	TGTGCCAGCAGCTTACGAGCGGTGGGGGAGCTGTTTTTT
NA	TRBV27	TRBJ2-1	once	CASSSRQEQFF	TGTGCCAGCAGTTCCAGACAGGAGCAGTTCTTC
NA	TRBV18	TRBJ1-5	NA	CASSLWDNSNQPQHF	TGTGCCAGCTCACTGTGGGACAATAGCAATCAGCCCCAGCATTTT
TRBD2	TRBV4-2	TRBJ2-1	NA	CASSQEGGTTYNEQFF	TGTGCCAGCAGCCAAGAGGGGGGGACTACTTACAATGAGCAGTTCTTC
NA	TRBV29-1	TRBJ1-4	NA	CSVGPGRINEKLFF	TGCAGCGTTGGCCCGGGACGGATTAATGAAAAACTGTTTTTT
TRBD1	TRBV16	TRBJ1-4	NA	CASSQRTGVNEKLFF	TGTGCCAGCAGCCAGCGGACAGGGGTTAATGAAAAACTGTTTTTT
NA	TRBV5-4	TRBJ1-5	NA	CASTPERARNQPQHF	TGTGCCAGCACCCCGGAGAGGGCGCGCAATCAGCCCCAGCATTTT
TRBD1	TRBV18	TRBJ1-2	NA	CASSLDRANYGYTF	TGTGCCAGCTCACTGGACAGGGCGAACTATGGCTACACCTTC
NA	TRBV18	TRBJ1-2	NA	CASSPRLRTQANYGYTF	TGTGCCAGCTCACCCCGACTCCGGACGCAAGCTAACTATGGCTACACCTTC
NA	TRBV12-3/TRBV12-4	TRBJ1-6	NA	CASRTGENSPLHF	TGTGCCAGCAGGACAGGAGAAAATTCACCCCTCCACTTT
TRBD1	TRBV4-1	TRBJ2-7	NA	CASSYGTGATSEQYF	TGCGCCAGCAGCTACGGGACAGGCGCCACCAGCGAGCAGTACTTC
TRBD2	TRBV19	TRBJ2-2	NA	CASRGEWIGELFF	TGTGCCAGTCGGGGGGAGTGGATCGGGGAGCTGTTTTTT
TRBD1	TRBV5-1	TRBJ1-2	NA	CASSGDRGTYGYTF	TGCGCCAGCAGCGGGGACAGGGGCACCTATGGCTACACCTTC
TRBD2	TRBV4-3	TRBJ2-5	NA	CASSPGLAGGILQETQYF	TGCGCCAGCAGCCCCGGGCTAGCGGGGGGGATACTTCAAGAGACCCAGTACTTC
NA	TRBV6-2/TRBV6-3	TRBJ1-1	NA	CASSYSVVGGNTEAFF	TGTGCCAGCAGTTACTCAGTCGTGGGGGGGAACACTGAAGCTTTCTTT
NA	TRBV24-1	TRBJ2-2	NA	CATSWNTGELFF	TGTGCCACCAGTTGGAACACCGGGGAGCTGTTTTTT
NA	TRBV15	TRBJ1-1	NA	CATSTSPYTEAFF	TGTGCCACCAGCACGAGCCCGTACACTGAAGCTTTCTTT
NA	TRBV29-1	TRBJ1-5	NA	CSVADSTGNQPQHF	TGCAGCGTTGCGGACAGTACGGGAAATCAGCCCCAGCATTTT
NA	TRBV7-9	TRBJ2-2	NA	CASSLGSFPGELFF	TGTGCCAGCAGCTTAGGAAGTTTTCCCGGGGAGCTGTTTTTT
NA	TRBV3-1/TRBV3-2	TRBJ1-1	NA	CASSQPGRLNTEAFF	TGTGCCAGCAGCCAGCCGGGACGGCTGAACACTGAAGCTTTCTTT
NA	TRBV7-2	TRBJ2-7	few	CASSLPSRSYEQYF	TGTGCCAGCAGCTTACCTAGCAGAAGCTACGAGCAGTACTTC
NA	TRBV6-2/TRBV6-3	TRBJ2-7	once	CASSYSGFRYEQYF	TGTGCCAGCAGTTACTCAGGATTTCGCTACGAGCAGTACTTC
NA	TRBV7-2	TRBJ2-5	NA	CASSWGRTSETQYF	TGTGCCAGCAGCTGGGGTCGAACTTCCGAGACCCAGTACTTC
TRBD1	TRBV9	TRBJ1-2	NA	CASSVAPEGATGYTF	TGTGCCAGCAGCGTAGCTCCCGAGGGGGCGACGGGCTACACCTTC
TRBD1	TRBV3-1/TRBV3-2	TRBJ1-5	NA	CASSPTGDQPQHF	TGTGCCAGCAGCCCGACAGGGGATCAGCCCCAGCATTTT
TRBD2	TRBV5-1	TRBJ2-1	once	CASSLGAGGQYNEQFF	TGCGCCAGCAGCTTGGGAGCGGGGGGGCAATACAATGAGCAGTTCTTC
NA	TRBV7-9	TRBJ1-1	NA	CATNWRENTEAFF	TGTGCCACCAACTGGCGGGAGAACACTGAAGCTTTCTTT
NA	TRBV18	TRBJ1-2	few	CASSPGGKDYGYTF	TGTGCCAGCTCACCAGGAGGGAAGGACTATGGCTACACCTTC
TRBD1	TRBV28	TRBJ1-6	NA	CASRRGQGASYNSPLHF	TGTGCCAGCAGGCGTGGCCAGGGGGCCTCCTATAATTCACCCCTCCACTTT
NA	TRBV4-1	TRBJ1-6	NA	CASSQDTPRGSSYNSPLHF	TGCGCCAGCAGCCAAGACACCCCTCGGGGCAGCTCCTATAATTCACCCCTCCACTTT
NA	TRBV6-6	TRBJ2-1	once	CASSYPLQGKGEQFF	TGTGCCAGCAGTTACCCATTACAGGGAAAGGGTGAGCAGTTCTTC
NA	TRBV6-5	TRBJ1-1	NA	CASSYGGATEAFF	TGTGCCAGCAGTTACGGAGGGGCCACTGAAGCTTTCTTT
NA	TRBV7-2	TRBJ2-5	NA	CASSLGRPKETQYF	TGTGCCAGCAGCTTAGGTAGACCGAAAGAGACCCAGTACTTC